One and the same sample provided the 30 T cell receptor beta chains below, sequenced in a study of cytomegalovirus exposure and HLA in healthy donors. The PCR made use of 60 Vbeta and 13 Jbeta primers. Assay: immunoSEQ multiplex PCR; the TCRdb copy retains only in-frame clones and omits some. In the table there are 140,000 or so clones, about 82% of which are singletons. The sample consisted of PBMCs. The receptors originated from a male donor in good health and CMV-seronegative.

The chain employs TRBV27 and TRBJ1-2, with D possibly matching TRBD1 (5 bases). Trimming left V 5 bases short and J 1 base short, with 17 bases between. Germline-derived CDR1 and CDR2 are MNHEY and SMNVEV (reference sequence). The CDR3 spans 16 residues. The CDR3 nucleotides read TGTGCCAGCAGTCGTCGGCAGGGAAGGGATAACTATGGCTACACCTTC. Its protein is CASSRRQGRDNYGYTF.

The gene calls are TRBV7-3 and TRBJ1-1; perhaps TRBD1 as D (5 bases). Trimming removed 5 bases from V and 2 bases from J, with 12 bases in between. The V gene's germline CDR1 is SGHTA and CDR2 FQGTGA. The CDR3 length is 14 residues. CDR3 loop: CASSPQGSNTEAFF. As DNA, the CDR3 is TGTGCCAGCAGCCCGCAGGGATCTAACACTGAAGCTTTCTTT.

The chain uses TRBV7-9 and TRBJ2-2, with D perhaps TRBD2 (5 bases). Germline V lookup: CDR1 SEHNR, CDR2 FQNEAQ (reference sequence). The V end was cut by 6 bases, the J end by 4 bases, with 12 bases between. This CDR3 has 14 amino acids. CDR3 bases: TGTGCCAGCAGATCCTCGGGGAGCACCGGGGAGCTGTTTTTT. Encoded protein: CASRSSGSTGELFF.

CDR3 bases: TGTGCCAGCAGTTCCCGATACGACAGAGACTACACCTTC. It translates to CASSSRYDRDYTF. The rearrangement joins TRBV6-5 to TRBJ1-2; maybe TRBD1 (5 bases). Germline V gene data show CDR1 as MNHEY and CDR2 as SVGAGI. This CDR3 is built from 13 residues. Trimming removed 4 bases from V and 10 bases from J, with 16 bases in between.

The sample holds one count of this clone. The rearrangement uses TRBV4-1 and TRBJ2-5; possible D gene TRBD1, 6 bases. With 6 bases removed from V and 5 bases from J, the gap between germline ends came to 16 bases. This CDR3 contains 14 residues. CDR1 MGHRA and CDR2 YSYEKL come from the germline V gene. The DNA for the CDR3 is TGCGCCAGCAGTCTTAACACAGGGCGGGAGACCCAGTACTTC. Residues: CASSLNTGRETQYF.

Worth noting for this clone: This likely comes from a read error, as the CDR3 has no conserved phenylalanine or tryptophan at its end. The gene calls are TRBV9 and TRBJ1-2; 8 bases are a match to TRBD1. The CDR3 spans 17 residues. CDR1 SGDLS and CDR2 YYNGEE come from the germline V gene. The junction had 13 bases not matched to a gene; V was cut back by 2 bases and J by 4 bases. CDR3 amino acids: CASSVSQRTGYGYGYTL. CDR3 DNA: TGTGCCAGCAGCGTGTCTCAGAGGACAGGGTACGGCTATGGCTACACCCTC.

V is TRBV6-5 and J is TRBJ1-4; D is unclear. CDR1 is MNHEY, CDR2 SVGAGI, per germline. The CDR3 runs to 15 residues. The ends were cut back, 4 bases at V and 5 bases at J, with 14 bases in the middle. The CDR3 reads CASSFTATLNEKLFF. The CDR3 DNA follows: TGTGCCAGCAGTTTCACAGCCACCTTAAATGAAAAACTGTTTTTT.

The V and J genes are TRBV7-6 and TRBJ1-1, with TRBD1 matching 7 bases. Germline CDR1 and CDR2: SGHVS and FNYEAQ. The CDR3 is 14 amino acids. V was pared by 5 bases and J by 5 bases, with 8 bases of the junction left unmatched. For the CDR3, the DNA is TGTGCCAGCAGCCCAACAGGGGCCGGGACTGAAGCTTTCTTT. Protein product: CASSPTGAGTEAFF. The full variable domain, its missing parts supplied by reference TRBV7-6 and TRBJ1-1, is GAGVSQSPRYKVTKRGQDVALRCDPISGHVSLYWYRQALGQGPEFLTYFNYEAQQDKSGLPNDRFSAERPEGSISTLTIQRTEQRDSAMYRCASSPTGAGTEAFFGQGTRLTVV.

This chain links TRBV7-2 with TRBJ2-3; 9 bases agree with TRBD2. V lost 2 bases, J lost 3 bases, and 3 bases stayed unmatched. Germline CDR1 is SGHTA and CDR2 is FQGNSA. The CDR3 has 15 residues. CDR3 in DNA: TGTGCCAGCAGCTTAAACCTAGCGGGAACAGATACGCAGTATTTT. It yields the protein CASSLNLAGTDTQYF.

V is TRBV5-4 and J is TRBJ2-3, with D perhaps TRBD2 (6 bases). The CDR3 totals 15 residues. Germline-derived CDR1 and CDR2 are SGHNT and YYREEE (reference sequence). With 4 bases removed from V and 1 base from J, the gap between germline ends came to 13 bases. CDR3 residues: CASSPGVLGTDTQYF. The CDR3 nucleotides read TGTGCCAGCAGCCCGGGGGTATTGGGCACAGATACGCAGTATTTT.

CDR3 sequence: CASSVGTSGYEQYF. The CDR3 region has the DNA TGTGCCAGTAGTGTAGGGACTAGCGGCTACGAGCAGTACTTC. The chain joins TRBV19 to TRBJ2-7, with 11 bases matching TRBD2. This CDR3 contains 14 residues. Germline CDR1 and CDR2: LNHDA and SQIVND (reference sequence). V shed 5 bases, J shed 3 bases, and the junction held 3 bases outside the gene matches.

DNA for the CDR3: TGTGCCAGCAGCTTATCGCGGACAGGGGTCTACAATGAGCAGTTCTTC. Translating it yields CASSLSRTGVYNEQFF. This chain uses TRBV11-2 with TRBJ2-1, with 9 nucleotides matching TRBD1. This CDR3 has 16 residues. With 2 bases clipped from V and 3 bases from J, the junction kept 5 bases outside the gene matches. The germline CDR1 and CDR2 sequences are SGHAT and FQNNGV.

The chain links TRBV19 to TRBJ2-7; TRBD1 matches at 9 bases. The CDR3 covers 16 residues. The germline CDR1 and CDR2 sequences are LNHDA and SQIVND (reference sequence). Trimming removed 1 base from V and 3 bases from J; junction bases left unmatched: 7. CDR3 amino acids: CASSIVLGTGFYEQYF. The CDR3 DNA follows: TGTGCCAGTAGTATAGTCCTCGGGACAGGGTTCTACGAGCAGTACTTC. The full variable domain, completed using reference TRBV19 and TRBJ2-7, is DGGITQSPKYLFRKEGQNVTLSCEQNLNHDAMYWYRQDPGQGLRLIYYSQIVNDFQKGDIAEGYSVSREKKESFPLTVTSAQKNPTAFYLCASSIVLGTGFYEQYFGPGTRLTVT.

The rearrangement joins TRBV25-1 to TRBJ1-4; D is unclear. The germline gives CDR1 MGHDK, CDR2 SYGVNS. Trimming cost V 4 bases and J 0 bases, with 12 bases left between them. The CDR3 has 16 amino acids. In DNA, the CDR3 is TGTGCCAGCAGTGTAACCAGTGTTGCAACTAATGAAAAACTGTTTTTT. Translation: CASSVTSVATNEKLFF.

The CDR3, as DNA: TGTGCCAGCAGCCCCTTCGGGGAAAACACTGAAGCTTTCTTT. This gives the protein CASSPFGENTEAFF. V usage is TRBV9 and J usage is TRBJ1-1; the D is unclear. CDR1 is SGDLS, CDR2 YYNGEE, per germline. V was pared by 4 bases and J by 2 bases, with 12 bases between. CDR3 size: 14 residues.

V is TRBV19 and J is TRBJ2-7; 8 nucleotides match TRBD2. J lost 1 base, V lost 6 bases, and 8 bases had no gene match. There are 15 residues in the CDR3. The germline gives CDR1 LNHDA, CDR2 SQIVND (reference sequence). The CDR3 is CASSLSGIWSYEQYF. The CDR3 region has the DNA TGTGCCAGTAGCCTTAGCGGGATCTGGTCCTACGAGCAGTACTTC. The complete variable domain, with remaining parts taken from reference TRBV19 and TRBJ2-7, reads DGGITQSPKYLFRKEGQNVTLSCEQNLNHDAMYWYRQDPGQGLRLIYYSQIVNDFQKGDIAEGYSVSREKKESFPLTVTSAQKNPTAFYLCASSLSGIWSYEQYFGPGTRLTVT.

The chain recombines TRBV9 with TRBJ2-7, with 10 bases fitting TRBD2. The CDR3 spans 14 residues. Germline CDR1 and CDR2: SGDLS and YYNGEE. The ends lost 2 bases at V and 3 bases at J; junction bases unmatched: 2. In DNA form, the CDR3 reads TGTGCCAGCAGCGTCTCTAGCGGGAGCTACGAGCAGTACTTC. Its translation is CASSVSSGSYEQYF.

Regarding this clone: Other DNA sequences within the sample encode an identical CDR3. This chain joins TRBV13 and TRBJ2-5; D might be TRBD1 (6 bases). Germline V CDR1 and CDR2: PRHDT, FYEKMQ (reference sequence). This CDR3 has 12 amino acids. V was pared by 2 bases and J by 5 bases, with 6 bases between. The CDR3 here is CASSLRGETQYF. In DNA, the CDR3 is TGTGCCAGCAGCTTAAGGGGGGAGACCCAGTACTTC.

This clone was seen a handful of times. This rearrangement joins TRBV5-6 to TRBJ2-5; D not resolved. The length of the CDR3 is 13 residues. CDR1 and CDR2 from the germline V gene are SGHDT and YYEEEE. Deletions cut 4 bases from V and 2 bases from J, with 9 bases between. The CDR3 coding sequence is TGTGCCAGCAGCCCCGACGGGCAAGAGACCCAGTACTTC. This gives the protein CASSPDGQETQYF.

Regarding this clone: At one of its ends the junction is not consistent with the germline gene, which may arise from a read error. The chain carries TRBV19 and TRBJ2-6; a weak D match, TRBD2 (5 bases). The CDR3 extends over 15 amino acids. Germline loops: CDR1 LNHDA, CDR2 SQIVND (reference sequence). In nucleotides, the CDR3 is TGTGCCAGTACTTGGGAAGGAGGTGGGACCAACGTCCTGACTTTC. This encodes CASTWEGGGTNVLTF.

CDR3 in amino acids: CASSGTGGAGYEQFF. CDR3 DNA: TGTGCCAGCAGTGGAACCGGGGGGGCAGGTTATGAGCAGTTCTTC. J is TRBJ2-1 and V is TRBV6-4, with 8 bases fitting TRBD2. The CDR3 covers 15 residues. The V segment lost 4 bases and the J segment 8 bases; nucleotides outside the gene matches: 10. Germline CDR1 reads MRHNA; CDR2 reads SNTAGT.

The chain recombines TRBV29-1 with TRBJ2-3, with 9 bases identical to TRBD1. The CDR3 has 17 amino acids. The junction had 12 bases not matched to a gene; V was cut back by 5 bases and J by 0 bases. From germline, CDR1 is SQVTM and CDR2 ANQGSEA. The CDR3 region is CSVYGQGRPTSTDTQYF. DNA of the CDR3: TGCAGCGTTTATGGACAGGGGCGGCCTACTAGCACAGATACGCAGTATTTT.

The chain combines TRBV10-2 with TRBJ1-2; weak D call: TRBD1 (6 bases). V was cut by 0 bases and J by 1 base, with 6 bases left in between. Germline V gene sequence: CDR1 WSHSY, CDR2 SAAADI. The CDR3 is 14 residues long. CDR3 coding DNA: TGCGCCAGCAGTGAGTCAGGGGGTAACTATGGCTACACCTTC. It translates to CASSESGGNYGYTF.

The chain combines TRBV7-6 with TRBJ2-3; D might be TRBD2 (6 bases). Germline V gives CDR1 SGHVS, CDR2 FNYEAQ. There are 21 residues in the CDR3. V gave up 1 base and J gave up 0 bases, with 26 bases separating them. The CDR3 coding sequence is TGTGCCAGCAGCTTAGTTGAGGGAGGCCTCCATAGAACCCCTAGCACAGATACGCAGTATTTT. It specifies CASSLVEGGLHRTPSTDTQYF. The variable domain in full, with the rest retrieved from reference TRBV7-6 and TRBJ2-3, is GAGVSQSPRYKVTKRGQDVALRCDPISGHVSLYWYRQALGQGPEFLTYFNYEAQQDKSGLPNDRFSAERPEGSISTLTIQRTEQRDSAMYRCASSLVEGGLHRTPSTDTQYFGPGTRLTVL.

The rearrangement joins TRBV13 to TRBJ1-1, with 10 bases aligning to TRBD1. Germline assignment: CDR1 PRHDT and CDR2 FYEKMQ (reference sequence). V trimming: 3 bases; J trimming: 10 bases; junction bases outside the gene matches: 17. There are 17 residues in the CDR3. The chain's CDR3 is CASSFIPGQGKGIGAFF. The CDR3 DNA reads as TGTGCCAGCAGCTTCATCCCGGGACAGGGGAAAGGTATCGGAGCTTTCTTT.

The chain couples TRBV5-6 to TRBJ1-1; D uncertain. Germline CDR1 is SGHDT and CDR2 is YYEEEE. With 4 bases removed from V and 2 bases from J, the gap between germline ends came to 12 bases. The CDR3 is 14 amino acids. CDR3 loop: CASSVGKYNTEAFF. The CDR3, as DNA: TGTGCCAGCAGCGTCGGGAAATATAACACTGAAGCTTTCTTT.

The V gene is TRBV19, the J gene TRBJ2-5, with 10 bases aligning to TRBD1. The germline V gene encodes CDR1 LNHDA and CDR2 SQIVND (reference sequence). V shed 1 base and J 5 bases; nucleotides not matched to a gene: 7. The CDR3 extends over 16 amino acids. The CDR3 bases are TGTGCCAGTAGTATAGGTAGGACAGGGGGTTCGGAGACCCAGTACTTC. This gives the protein CASSIGRTGGSETQYF.

J is TRBJ2-5 and V is TRBV7-8; 7 bases align to TRBD2. The CDR3 runs to 14 residues. Germline values: CDR1 SGHVS, CDR2 FQNEAQ. Trimming at V came to 5 bases and at J to 5 bases, leaving 8 bases not matched to a gene. This CDR3 is CASSDMGGSETQYF. CDR3 coding DNA: TGTGCCAGCAGCGATATGGGGGGGTCGGAGACCCAGTACTTC.

As DNA, the CDR3 is TGTGCCAGCAGCTTCTCCACGGGGGACCCCACAGATACGCAGTATTTT. Translating it yields CASSFSTGDPTDTQYF. This rearrangement joins TRBV13 to TRBJ2-3, with D perhaps TRBD2 (6 bases). Between the trimmed V and J ends, which lost 3 bases and 2 bases, there was a span of 15 bases. The CDR3 totals 16 residues. Germline V CDR1 and CDR2: PRHDT, FYEKMQ (reference sequence).

The chain couples TRBV6-5 to TRBJ2-5; TRBD1 agrees at 8 bases. Germline V gene sequence: CDR1 MNHEY, CDR2 SVGAGI. With V trimmed by 6 bases and J by 5 bases, 11 bases remained unmatched. The CDR3 has 15 residues. The CDR3 region has the DNA TGTGCCAGCAGACAGGGGGGCAGAGGCGTGGAGACCCAGTACTTC. Translated: CASRQGGRGVETQYF.